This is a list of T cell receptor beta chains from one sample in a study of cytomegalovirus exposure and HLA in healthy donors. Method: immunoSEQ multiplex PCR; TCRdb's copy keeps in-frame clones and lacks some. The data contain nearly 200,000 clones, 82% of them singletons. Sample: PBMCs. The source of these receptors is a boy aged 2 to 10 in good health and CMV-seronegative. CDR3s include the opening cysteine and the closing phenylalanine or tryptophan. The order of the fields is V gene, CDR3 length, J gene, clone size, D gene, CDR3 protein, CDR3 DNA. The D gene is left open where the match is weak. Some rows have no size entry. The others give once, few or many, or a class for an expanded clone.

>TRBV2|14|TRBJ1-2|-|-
CASSGRVDNYGYTF
TGTGCCAGCAGTGGGAGGGTCGATAACTATGGCTACACCTTC
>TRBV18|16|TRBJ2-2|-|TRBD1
CASSLGTGIGTGELFF
TGTGCCAGCTCACTTGGGACAGGGATTGGCACCGGGGAGCTGTTTTTT
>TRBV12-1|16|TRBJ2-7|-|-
CASSFEAATGSYEQYF
TGTGCCAGCAGCTTTGAGGCGGCCACCGGCTCCTACGAGCAGTACTTC
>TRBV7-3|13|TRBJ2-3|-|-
CASSRETGDTQYF
TGTGCCAGCAGCCGGGAGACCGGGGATACGCAGTATTTT
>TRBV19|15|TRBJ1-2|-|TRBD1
CASSDRPGGNYGYTF
TGTGCCAGTTCAGACCGTCCAGGGGGCAACTATGGCTACACCTTC
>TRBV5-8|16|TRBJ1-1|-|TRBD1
CASSWESGQGETEAFF
TGTGCCAGCAGCTGGGAGTCGGGACAGGGGGAAACTGAAGCTTTCTTT
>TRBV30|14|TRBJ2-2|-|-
CAWRSPLDTGELFF
TGTGCCTGGAGGTCCCCTCTTGACACCGGGGAGCTGTTTTTT
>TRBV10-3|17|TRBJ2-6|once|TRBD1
CAISSQGGASGANVLTF
TGTGCCATCAGTTCACAGGGGGGAGCCTCTGGGGCCAACGTCCTGACTTTC
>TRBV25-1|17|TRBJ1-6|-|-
CASSEWGGSSYNSPLHF
TGTGCCAGCAGTGAATGGGGGGGGAGCTCCTATAATTCACCCCTCCACTTT
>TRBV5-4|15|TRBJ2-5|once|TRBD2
CASSGERGGWETQYF
TGTGCCAGCAGCGGGGAGCGGGGGGGCTGGGAGACCCAGTACTTC
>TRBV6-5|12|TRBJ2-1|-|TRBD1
CASTSGQAEQFF
TGTGCCAGCACCTCTGGACAGGCCGAGCAGTTCTTC
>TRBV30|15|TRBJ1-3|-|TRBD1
CAWSSTGGAGNTIYF
TGTGCCTGGAGCTCCACAGGGGGCGCTGGAAACACCATATATTTT
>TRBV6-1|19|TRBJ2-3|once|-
CASSESFRPIREITDTQYF
TGTGCCAGCAGTGAGTCCTTTCGTCCCATAAGGGAGATCACAGATACGCAGTATTTT
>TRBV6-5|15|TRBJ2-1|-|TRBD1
CASSPRGPLYNEQFF
TGTGCCAGCAGCCCGAGGGGGCCCCTATACAATGAGCAGTTCTTC